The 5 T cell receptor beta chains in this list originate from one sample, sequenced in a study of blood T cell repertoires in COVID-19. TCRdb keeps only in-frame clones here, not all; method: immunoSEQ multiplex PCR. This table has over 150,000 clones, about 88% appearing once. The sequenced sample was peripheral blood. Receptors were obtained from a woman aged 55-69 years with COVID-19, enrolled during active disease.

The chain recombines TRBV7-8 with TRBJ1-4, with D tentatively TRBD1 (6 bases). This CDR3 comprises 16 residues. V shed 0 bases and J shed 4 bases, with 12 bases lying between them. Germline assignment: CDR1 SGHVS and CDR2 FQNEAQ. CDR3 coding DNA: TGTGCCAGCAGCTTAGCACAGACAGGCTATAATGAAAAACTGTTTTTT. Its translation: CASSLAQTGYNEKLFF.

The DNA of the CDR3 is TGCAGCGTTGTCAGGCTAGCGGGAGCCTACGAGCAGTACTTC. Protein: CSVVRLAGAYEQYF. V is TRBV29-1 and J is TRBJ2-7; 10 bases match TRBD2. Germline CDR1 and CDR2: SQVTM and ANQGSEA. CDR3 length equals 14 residues. Trimming cost V 4 bases and J 2 bases; bases outside gene matches: 5.

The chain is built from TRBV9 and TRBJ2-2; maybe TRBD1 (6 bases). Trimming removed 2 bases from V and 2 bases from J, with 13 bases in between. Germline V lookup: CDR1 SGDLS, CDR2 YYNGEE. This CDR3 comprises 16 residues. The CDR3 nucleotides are TGTGCCAGCAGCGTTTTCCGGACAGAAAACACCGGGGAGCTGTTTTTT. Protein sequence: CASSVFRTENTGELFF.

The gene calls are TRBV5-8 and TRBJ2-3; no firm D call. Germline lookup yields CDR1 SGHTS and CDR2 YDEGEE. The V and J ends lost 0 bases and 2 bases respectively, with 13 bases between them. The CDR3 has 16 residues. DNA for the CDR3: TGTGCCAGCAGCTTGGGAAGGTCGCGGTTCACAGATACGCAGTATTTT. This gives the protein CASSLGRSRFTDTQYF.

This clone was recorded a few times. CDR3 protein: CATSRVVEYPRRSYEQYF. For the CDR3, the DNA is TGTGCCACCAGCAGAGTCGTGGAGTACCCCCGCCGTTCGTACGAGCAGTACTTC. The chain combines TRBV15 with TRBJ2-7; D gene unclear. The germline V gene has CDR1 LNHNV and CDR2 YYDKDF (reference sequence). The CDR3 sequence is 18 residues long. V was trimmed by 1 base and J by 4 bases, leaving 23 bases between them.